The TCR beta chain described here comes from a study of siplizumab effects on memory and regulatory T cells. Study outcomes and limitations: Alloreactive sequences tracing back to unstimulated CD4+ memory cells fell significantly with siplizumab. Mappable alloreactive CD4+ clones averaged approximately 69% Treg-derived with siplizumab versus about 25% in controls. Tracing alloreactive clones into unstimulated subsets worked for only a minor fraction of them. Suppression by proliferating Tregs derived from siplizumab cultures was not verified.

Comment on this clone: Its antigen is undetermined.

Assay used: immunoSEQ multiplex PCR; TCRdb lists only in-frame clones, some missing. The sample records 99,000 or so clones, around 93% being singletons. Germline assignment: CDR1 MNHEY and CDR2 SMNVEV (reference sequence). V lost 4 bases to trimming and J lost 6 bases; unmatched junction nucleotides: 7. CDR3 length equals 14 residues. The TCR originated in a human donor in good health. This chain uses TRBV27 with TRBJ1-2, with TRBD1 matching over 8 bases. The sample was CD4+ T cells sorted from blood. CDR3 loop: CASSSRTGIDGYTF. CDR3 sequence (DNA): TGTGCCAGCAGTTCTAGGACAGGGATCGATGGCTACACCTTC.